This record covers a single TCR beta chain. Its antigen is unidentified. The data derive from a study of cytomegalovirus exposure and HLA in healthy donors. About the study: The same platform was used for the roughly 110 validation repertoires as for the approximately 720 first-cohort repertoires, as reported in a later analysis. Overall study findings and caveats: In vitro assays verified that three CMV-associated chains recognized CMV antigens specifically. Most TCR sequences were rare, but some public TCRs occurred in many donors. According to the study, roughly 160 TCR beta chains were cytomegalovirus-associated.

The CDR3 contains 15 residues. The germline V gene has CDR1 LGHNT and CDR2 FRNRAP. With 5 bases removed from V and 0 bases from J, the gap between germline ends came to 12 bases. Sequencing used immunoSEQ multiplex PCR; TCRdb keeps in-frame clones, though not all of them. The profile shows roughly 100,000 clones, about 88% of them singletons. This chain links TRBV12-5 with TRBJ2-3; tentative D call: TRBD1 (5 bases). Source material: PBMCs. The TCR sequence derives from a young woman in good health and CMV-seropositive. The CDR3 sequence: CASGKTGPSTDTQYF. The CDR3 DNA follows: TGTGCTAGTGGTAAAACAGGACCTAGCACAGATACGCAGTATTTT. Full variable domain (rest looked up from reference TRBV12-5 and TRBJ2-3): DARVTQTPRHKVTEMGQEVTMRCQPILGHNTVFWYRQTMMQGLELLAYFRNRAPLDDSGMPKDRFSAEMPDATLATLKIQPSEPRDSAVYFCASGKTGPSTDTQYFGPGTRLTVL.